The text below deals with one TCR beta chain. The CDR3 sequence is 12 residues long. The V end lost 4 bases, the J end lost 9 bases, and 7 bases lay between the germline ends. Germline loops: CDR1 MNHEY, CDR2 SVGEGT. These data come from a study of T cell responses to AZD1222 COVID-19 vaccine. This table comes from immunoSEQ multiplex PCR, and its TCRdb copy is limited to in-frame clones, with some not included. The profile shows tens of thousands of clones, around 78% of them singletons. The chain combines TRBV6-2 or TRBV6-3 with TRBJ1-6; D is possibly TRBD1 (5 bases). This clonotype originated in an adult in good health. The sequencing here drew on peripheral blood, taken on day 0 of AZD1222 vaccination. CDR3 sequence: CASSWGGSPLHF. The CDR3 DNA follows: TGTGCCAGCAGTTGGGGGGGTTCACCCCTCCACTTT.